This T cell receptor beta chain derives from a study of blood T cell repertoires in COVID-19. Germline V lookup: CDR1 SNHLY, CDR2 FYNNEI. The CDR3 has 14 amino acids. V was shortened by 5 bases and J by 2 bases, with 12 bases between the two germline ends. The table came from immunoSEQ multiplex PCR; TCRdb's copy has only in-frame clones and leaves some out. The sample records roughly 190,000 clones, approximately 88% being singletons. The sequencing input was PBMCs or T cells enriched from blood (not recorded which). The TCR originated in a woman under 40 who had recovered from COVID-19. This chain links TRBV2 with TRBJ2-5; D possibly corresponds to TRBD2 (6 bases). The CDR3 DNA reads TGTGCCAGCAGTACCCAACTAGCTCAAGAGACCCAGTACTTC. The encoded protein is CASSTQLAQETQYF.